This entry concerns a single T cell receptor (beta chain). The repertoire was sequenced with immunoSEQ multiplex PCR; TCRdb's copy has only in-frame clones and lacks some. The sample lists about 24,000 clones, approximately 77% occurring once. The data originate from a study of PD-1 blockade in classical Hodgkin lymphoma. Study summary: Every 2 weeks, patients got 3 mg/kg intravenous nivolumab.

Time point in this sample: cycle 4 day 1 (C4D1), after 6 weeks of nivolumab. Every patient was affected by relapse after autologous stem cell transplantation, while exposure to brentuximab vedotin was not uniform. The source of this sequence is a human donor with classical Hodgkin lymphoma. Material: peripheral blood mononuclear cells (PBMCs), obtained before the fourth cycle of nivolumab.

For the CDR3, the DNA is TGTGCCAGCATTAAATTCCGGGACAGGAAGAACACTGAAGCTTTCTTT. Its protein product is CASIKFRDRKNTEAFF. The chain joins TRBV6-6 to TRBJ1-1; 8 bases align to TRBD1. In germline, CDR1 is MNHNY, CDR2 SVGAGI (reference sequence). This CDR3 region has 16 residues. J lost 1 base, V lost 7 bases, and 11 bases had no gene match.